The T cell receptor beta chain described here comes from a study of blood T cell repertoires in COVID-19. About the study: The analysed material was cDNA or gDNA that came from T cells, B-cell-depleted T cells, or PBMCs.

The V gene end was trimmed by 3 bases and the J gene end by 8 bases; junction bases not matched to a gene: 8. The CDR3 covers 14 residues. CDR1 is SGDLS and CDR2 is YYNGEE in the germline V gene. Authors' analysis steps: Amplification of reference gene primers was used by the study to estimate nucleated cell counts. Some clones are missing from TCRdb's copy, which holds only in-frame ones; the method was immunoSEQ multiplex PCR. The DNA was the basis for D and trimming; V, J and clone size are from that table. Among approximately 300,000 clones listed, approximately 85% were seen once. The clonotype comes from a human donor with COVID-19, enrolled during active disease. The donor label of this sample is uncertain. Sample: peripheral blood. The rearrangement joins TRBV9 to TRBJ1-2; 9 nucleotides match TRBD1. The CDR3 DNA sequence: TGTGCCAGCAGCGCCACAGGGGGCGCGGGGGGCTACACCTTC. The encoded protein is CASSATGGAGGYTF. Full variable domain (outside the CDR3, taken from reference TRBV9 and TRBJ1-2): DSGVTQTPKHLITATGQRVTLRCSPRSGDLSVYWYQQSLDQGLQFLIQYYNGEERAKGNILERFSAQQFPDLHSELNLSSLELGDSALYFCASSATGGAGGYTFGSGTRLTVV.